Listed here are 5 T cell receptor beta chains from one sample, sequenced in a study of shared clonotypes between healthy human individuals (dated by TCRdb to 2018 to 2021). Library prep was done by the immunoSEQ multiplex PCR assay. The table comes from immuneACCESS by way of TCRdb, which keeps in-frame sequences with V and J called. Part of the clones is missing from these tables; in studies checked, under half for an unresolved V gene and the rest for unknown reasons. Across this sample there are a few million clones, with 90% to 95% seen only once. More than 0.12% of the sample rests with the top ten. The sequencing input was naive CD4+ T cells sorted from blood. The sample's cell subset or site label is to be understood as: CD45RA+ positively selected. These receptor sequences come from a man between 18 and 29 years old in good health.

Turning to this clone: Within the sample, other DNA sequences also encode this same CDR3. The CDR3 bases are TGTGCCAGCAGCCCAGGCAACTATGGCTACACCTTC. Translation gives CASSPGNYGYTF. The rearrangement uses TRBV28 and TRBJ1-2; no definite D call. The CDR3 is 12 amino acids. From germline, CDR1 is MDHEN and CDR2 SYDVKM. V was cut by 6 bases and J by 2 bases, with 7 bases left in between.

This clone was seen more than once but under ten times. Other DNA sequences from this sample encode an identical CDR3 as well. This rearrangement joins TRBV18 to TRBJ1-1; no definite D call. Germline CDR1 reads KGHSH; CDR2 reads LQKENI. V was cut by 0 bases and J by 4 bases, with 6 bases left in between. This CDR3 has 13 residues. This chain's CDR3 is CASSPPGFTEAFF. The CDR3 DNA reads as TGTGCCAGCTCACCACCAGGGTTCACTGAAGCTTTCTTT.

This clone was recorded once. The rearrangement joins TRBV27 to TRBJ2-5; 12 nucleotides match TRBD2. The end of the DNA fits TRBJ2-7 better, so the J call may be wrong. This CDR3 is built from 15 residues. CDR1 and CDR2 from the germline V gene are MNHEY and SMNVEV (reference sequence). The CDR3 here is CASLPSSGRAHEQYF. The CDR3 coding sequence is TGTGCCAGCTTACCGTCTAGCGGGAGGGCCCACGAGCAGTACTTC.

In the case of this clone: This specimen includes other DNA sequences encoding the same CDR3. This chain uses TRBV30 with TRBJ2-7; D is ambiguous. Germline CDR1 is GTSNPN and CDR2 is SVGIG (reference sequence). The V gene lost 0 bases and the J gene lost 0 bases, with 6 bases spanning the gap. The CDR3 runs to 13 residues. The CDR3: CAWSVGLSYEQYF. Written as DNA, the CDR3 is TGTGCCTGGAGTGTTGGCCTCTCCTACGAGCAGTACTTC.

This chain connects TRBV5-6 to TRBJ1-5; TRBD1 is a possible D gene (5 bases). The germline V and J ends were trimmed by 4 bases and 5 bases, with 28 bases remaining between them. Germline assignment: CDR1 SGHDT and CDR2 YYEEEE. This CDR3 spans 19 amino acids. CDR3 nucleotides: TGTGCCAGCAGCCGTACCTTCCCTGGGGGGAATGAAGCCCATCAGCCCCAGCATTTT. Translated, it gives CASSRTFPGGNEAHQPQHF.